This record covers a single T cell receptor beta chain. Its cognate antigen is unknown. From germline, CDR1 is SGHRS and CDR2 YFSETQ. With 4 bases removed from V and 0 bases from J, the gap between germline ends came to 15 bases. This CDR3 is 16 amino acids long. Sequenced by immunoSEQ multiplex PCR; TCRdb stores in-frame clones only, minus some. The sample includes 130,000 or so clones, over 85% of them seen just once. These data originate in a study of cytomegalovirus exposure and HLA in healthy donors. The donors were members of the roughly 120-subject validation cohort (separate from the approximately 670-subject first cohort). Study outcomes and limitations: The study labeled 150 or so TCR beta chains cytomegalovirus-associated.

The chain is built from TRBV5-1 and TRBJ2-3; weak D call: TRBD1 (6 bases). The TCR sequence derives from a man aged 25 to 40 in good health and CMV-seronegative. The specimen sequenced was PBMCs. The CDR3 sequence is CASSGGTGYSTDTQYF. The CDR3 DNA sequence: TGCGCCAGCAGCGGGGGCACAGGGTATAGCACAGATACGCAGTATTTT.